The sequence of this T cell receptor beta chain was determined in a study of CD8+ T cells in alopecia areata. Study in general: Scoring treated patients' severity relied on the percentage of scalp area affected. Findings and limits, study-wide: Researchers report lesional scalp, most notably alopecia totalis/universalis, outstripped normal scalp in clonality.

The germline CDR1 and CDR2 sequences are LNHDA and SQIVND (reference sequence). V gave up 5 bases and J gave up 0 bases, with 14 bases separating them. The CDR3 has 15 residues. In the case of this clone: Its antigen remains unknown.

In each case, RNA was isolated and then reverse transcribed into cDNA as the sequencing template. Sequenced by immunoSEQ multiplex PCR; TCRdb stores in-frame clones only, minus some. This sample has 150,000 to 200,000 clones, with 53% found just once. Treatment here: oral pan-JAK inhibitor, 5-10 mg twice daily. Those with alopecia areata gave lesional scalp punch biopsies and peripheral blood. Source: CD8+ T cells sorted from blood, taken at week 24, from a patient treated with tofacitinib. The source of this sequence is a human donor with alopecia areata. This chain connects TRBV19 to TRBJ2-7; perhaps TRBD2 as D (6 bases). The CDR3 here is CASSHLGGSSYEQYF. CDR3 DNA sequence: TGTGCCAGTAGTCATCTTGGGGGGTCCTCCTACGAGCAGTACTTC.